This T cell receptor (beta chain) is drawn from a study of molecular identifiers for immune sequencing clone quantification. Each library that profiled naive CD8 cells came from roughly 20,000 to 1,000,000 sorted cells with 10%, 30% or 50% RNA. TCRdb itself ran the PCR reads through MiXCR, one entry per CDR3 protein. The data show under 650,000 distinct CDR3 sequences, roughly 21% seen once. The V gene lost 5 bases and the J gene lost 3 bases, with 20 bases spanning the gap. CDR3 length equals 17 residues. The germline V gene encodes CDR1 MDHEN and CDR2 SYDVKM. Input material: naive CD8+ T cells from blood, with Jurkat cell RNA spiked in. As for subset: FACS-sorted CD8+CD4-CCR7+CD45RA+ naive T cells. This TCR derives from a human donor in good health. Some libraries in this study had Jurkat cell RNA spiked in. This chain uses TRBV28 with TRBJ2-1; D possibly corresponds to TRBD2 (6 bases). CDR3 sequence reads: CASSPTFGDLNYNEQFF. CDR3 in DNA: TGTGCCAGCAGTCCTACCTTTGGGGACTTAAACTACAATGAGCAGTTCTTC.